These 26 T cell receptor beta chains originate from one sample sequenced in a study of radiotherapy plus CTLA-4 blockade in lung cancer. Sequenced by immunoSEQ multiplex PCR; TCRdb stores in-frame clones only, minus some. Here the sample spans tens of thousands of clones, about 77% being singletons. Sequences were derived from peripheral blood, sampled from a patient treated with radiotherapy plus ipilimumab. These TCRs come from a human donor with non-small cell lung cancer whose response to radiotherapy plus ipilimumab could not be evaluated.

This chain connects TRBV6-1 to TRBJ1-2; D remains unclear. V dropped 7 bases and J dropped 6 bases, with 9 bases sitting between them. The length of the CDR3 is 11 residues. Germline CDR1 reads MNHNS; CDR2 reads SASEGT. CDR3 sequence (DNA): TGTGCCAGCATGCGGGTAGATGGCTACACCTTC. Residues: CASMRVDGYTF.

The chain uses TRBV7-8 and TRBJ2-1; TRBD1 is a possible D gene (5 bases). The V gene lost 1 base and the J gene lost 5 bases, with 6 bases spanning the gap. The CDR3 contains 13 residues. CDR1 is SGHVS, CDR2 FQNEAQ, per germline. CDR3 sequence reads: CASSLEGDNEQFF. CDR3 in DNA: TGTGCCAGCAGCTTAGAAGGGGACAATGAGCAGTTCTTC.

The chain links TRBV7-3 to TRBJ2-1; D might be TRBD2 (6 bases). The CDR3 consists of 16 residues. Trimming pared 6 bases from V and 0 bases from J, leaving 15 bases between. Germline V gene data show CDR1 as SGHTA and CDR2 as FQGTGA. The CDR3 loop reads CASSSGGTSSYNEQFF. In nucleotides, the CDR3 is TGTGCCAGCAGTTCCGGCGGGACCAGCTCCTACAATGAGCAGTTCTTC. The full variable domain, rest sourced from reference TRBV7-3 and TRBJ2-1, is GAGVSQTPSNKVTEKGKYVELRCDPISGHTALYWYRQSLGQGPEFLIYFQGTGAADDSGLPNDRFFAVRPEGSVSTLKIQRTERGDSAVYLCASSSGGTSSYNEQFFGPGTRLTVL.

The chain is built from TRBV25-1 and TRBJ2-6; 8 bases agree with TRBD2. Germline trimming cut 6 bases from V and 2 bases from J; bases unmatched to any gene: 6. The CDR3 is 16 amino acids. The germline V gene has CDR1 MGHDK and CDR2 SYGVNS. The CDR3 DNA reads TGTGCCAGCAGCGACCGCGGGGGGCCTGGGGCCAACGTCCTGACTTTC. Its protein product is CASSDRGGPGANVLTF.

V is TRBV7-9 and J is TRBJ1-2, with 7 nucleotides matching TRBD1. CDR1 and CDR2 (germline): SEHNR, FQNEAQ (reference sequence). This CDR3 contains 13 residues. J lost 8 bases, V lost 5 bases, and 8 bases had no gene match. The CDR3 DNA sequence: TGTGCCAGCAGCCCCCCAGGGGGTGGGGGCTACACCTTC. It yields the protein CASSPPGGGGYTF.

This clone was observed once. DNA for the CDR3: TGTGCCACGCGCCACAGGTCCACCGGGGAGCTGTTTTTT. Its translation: CATRHRSTGELFF. The V call is TRBV6-1, the J call TRBJ2-2, with a tentative D call TRBD1 (5 bases). V was shortened by 10 bases and J by 4 bases, with 13 bases between the two germline ends. Germline CDR1 is MNHNS and CDR2 is SASEGT. The CDR3 totals 13 residues.

The chain recombines TRBV6-5 with TRBJ1-1; D may be TRBD1 (5 bases). Germline CDR1 MNHEY, CDR2 SVGAGI. The CDR3 spans 15 residues. Trimming cost V 2 bases and J 5 bases, with 15 bases left between them. CDR3 sequence (DNA): TGTGCCAGCAGTTACCCCTTTGGGGCCGGGACTGAAGCTTTCTTT. The encoded protein is CASSYPFGAGTEAFF.

The chain uses TRBV27 and TRBJ1-1; TRBD1 might be the D (5 bases). The CDR3 has 13 residues. Trimming removed 6 bases at V and 10 bases at J, with 18 bases between. Per germline, CDR1 MNHEY and CDR2 SMNVEV (reference sequence). CDR3 region: CASSRGGEYGAFF. For the CDR3, the DNA is TGTGCCAGCAGCCGCGGAGGGGAGTATGGAGCTTTCTTT.

The CDR3 region has the DNA TGTGCCAGCAGCATTGGGACAGGGGGCGCCCACGAGCAGTACTTC. Translating gives CASSIGTGGAHEQYF. This rearrangement joins TRBV11-2 to TRBJ2-7; 12 bases are a match to TRBD1. The CDR3 covers 15 residues. V lost 5 bases, J lost 5 bases, and 7 bases stayed unmatched. In germline, CDR1 is SGHAT, CDR2 FQNNGV.

V and J are TRBV6-5 and TRBJ1-6; D remains unclear. Germline V gene data show CDR1 as MNHEY and CDR2 as SVGAGI. The CDR3 spans 16 residues. Trimming took 0 bases from V and 6 from J, leaving 12 bases between them. The CDR3 DNA reads TGTGCCAGCAGTTACTCTTTCGGTCCAACTAATTCACCCCTCCACTTT. It yields the protein CASSYSFGPTNSPLHF.

This clone showed up just once. This rearrangement joins TRBV5-1 to TRBJ2-1, with 8 bases matching TRBD2. V trimming: 3 bases; J trimming: 0 bases; junction bases outside the gene matches: 2. The CDR3 contains 15 residues. Germline V gives CDR1 SGHRS, CDR2 YFSETQ. Here the CDR3 reads CASSSTSGSYNEQFF. The CDR3 bases are TGCGCCAGCAGCTCCACTAGCGGCTCCTACAATGAGCAGTTCTTC.

The V call is TRBV7-2, the J call TRBJ2-2; possible D gene TRBD1, 8 bases. The CDR3 is 15 residues long. Trimming pared 2 bases from V and 6 bases from J, leaving 13 bases between. The germline V gene has CDR1 SGHTA and CDR2 FQGNSA. The CDR3 loop reads CASSLYRGRAGELFF. In DNA, the CDR3 is TGTGCCAGCAGCTTATACAGGGGGAGGGCCGGGGAGCTGTTTTTT.

The rearrangement joins TRBV9 to TRBJ2-4; TRBD2 aligns across 13 bases. CDR3 length: 19 amino acids. Looked up from germline, CDR1 is SGDLS and CDR2 is YYNGEE. V trimming: 4 bases; J trimming: 0 bases; junction bases outside the gene matches: 10. The CDR3 here is CASSPYGTSGEGAKNIQYF. The CDR3 DNA reads as TGTGCCAGCAGCCCATACGGGACTAGCGGGGAAGGAGCCAAAAACATTCAGTACTTC.

The count of this clone is one. This rearrangement joins TRBV6-6 to TRBJ1-2; D is possibly TRBD1 (6 bases). Germline CDR1 reads MNHNY; CDR2 reads SVGAGI (reference sequence). V lost 2 bases to trimming and J lost 4 bases, with 11 bases between them. The CDR3 sequence is 14 residues long. The CDR3 DNA sequence: TGTGCCAGCAGTTACAGAGGGGGACCCTATGGCTACACCTTC. Its translation is CASSYRGGPYGYTF.

This clone was picked up a small number of times. The CDR3 sequence: CASSRRRGDYGYTF. The CDR3 DNA reads TGCGCCAGCAGCCGTCGCAGGGGCGACTATGGCTACACCTTC. The chain recombines TRBV4-3 with TRBJ1-2; D may be TRBD1 (6 bases). Trimming took 4 bases from V and 3 from J, leaving 12 bases between them. This CDR3 has 14 residues. Germline V lookup: CDR1 LGHNA, CDR2 YSLEER.

This clone turned up a few times. The chain couples TRBV28 to TRBJ2-3; 10 bases agree with TRBD1. The CDR3 sequence is 15 residues long. J lost 1 base, V lost 6 bases, and 4 bases had no gene match. Germline CDR1 is MDHEN and CDR2 is SYDVKM. In nucleotides, the CDR3 is TGTGCCAGCAGGGGGACAGGGGACGGCACAGATACGCAGTATTTT. It specifies CASRGTGDGTDTQYF.

V usage is TRBV9 and J usage is TRBJ1-1; D ambiguous. The V and J ends lost 4 bases and 0 bases respectively, with 7 bases between them. This CDR3 has 13 residues. CDR1 SGDLS and CDR2 YYNGEE come from the germline V gene. The CDR3 coding sequence is TGTGCCAGCAGCCCCCGTATGAACACTGAAGCTTTCTTT. Translation gives CASSPRMNTEAFF. Variable domain in full (rest from reference TRBV9 and TRBJ1-1): DSGVTQTPKHLITATGQRVTLRCSPRSGDLSVYWYQQSLDQGLQFLIQYYNGEERAKGNILERFSAQQFPDLHSELNLSSLELGDSALYFCASSPRMNTEAFFGQGTRLTVV.

The chain is built from TRBV29-1 and TRBJ1-2; possibly TRBD1 for D (6 bases). The CDR3 covers 13 residues. Germline V lookup: CDR1 SQVTM, CDR2 ANQGSEA. With 4 bases removed from V and 7 bases from J, the gap between germline ends came to 16 bases. The CDR3 sequence is CSVVSLQGSGYTF. The CDR3 DNA reads TGCAGCGTTGTATCGTTACAGGGCTCTGGCTACACCTTC.

This clone has a handful of counts. V gene TRBV28 combines with J gene TRBJ1-1, with D hard to call. Trimming took off 2 bases at V and 8 bases at J, with 6 bases between the two ends. Per germline, CDR1 MDHEN and CDR2 SYDVKM. This CDR3 is built from 11 residues. The CDR3, as DNA: TGTGCCAGCAGTTTACCTCCCGAAGCTTTCTTT. Encoded protein: CASSLPPEAFF.

This clone was picked up a small number of times. This rearrangement joins TRBV10-3 to TRBJ1-2; D unresolved. V was shortened by 8 bases and J by 8 bases, with 15 bases between the two germline ends. The germline CDR1 and CDR2 sequences are ENHRY and SYGVKD. CDR3 length equals 12 residues. CDR3 region: CAISGAESGYTF. CDR3 DNA: TGTGCCATCTCTGGCGCGGAGTCGGGCTACACCTTC.

This chain uses TRBV7-9 with TRBJ2-3; perhaps TRBD1 as D (6 bases). V was pared by 5 bases and J by 0 bases, with 12 bases between. The CDR3 length is 15 residues. Germline values: CDR1 SEHNR, CDR2 FQNEAQ (reference sequence). CDR3 bases: TGTGCCAGCAGCCTCCGACAGGTCAGCACAGATACGCAGTATTTT. Protein product: CASSLRQVSTDTQYF.

V and J are TRBV28 and TRBJ1-2; D is unresolved. The CDR3 spans 14 residues. Trimming left V 1 base short and J 4 bases short, with 10 bases between. Germline V gene sequence: CDR1 MDHEN, CDR2 SYDVKM. CDR3 sequence (DNA): TGTGCCAGCAGTTTATCGGGAGGCCCCTATGGCTACACCTTC. This translates into CASSLSGGPYGYTF.

The chain carries TRBV2 and TRBJ2-4; no reliable D call. The CDR3 spans 14 residues. Germline V gene lookup returns CDR1 SNHLY and CDR2 FYNNEI. With 8 bases removed from V and 1 base from J, the gap between germline ends came to 12 bases. The CDR3 region has the DNA TGTGCCAGCGACTTTTTACGGGCCAAAAACATTCAGTACTTC. This gives the protein CASDFLRAKNIQYF.

V gene TRBV9 combines with J gene TRBJ2-5; TRBD2 might be the D (6 bases). This CDR3 has 14 amino acids. V dropped 4 bases and J dropped 7 bases, with 17 bases sitting between them. Germline CDR1 SGDLS, CDR2 YYNGEE. CDR3 sequence reads: CASSPPGRLLTQYF. DNA of the CDR3: TGTGCCAGCAGCCCCCCGGGGAGGCTTTTGACCCAGTACTTC.

The V gene is TRBV2, the J gene TRBJ2-5; maybe TRBD2 (5 bases). The CDR3 runs to 13 residues. Germline lookup yields CDR1 SNHLY and CDR2 FYNNEI. The germline V and J ends were trimmed by 7 bases and 5 bases, with 14 bases remaining between them. CDR3: CASTTNPGETQYF. The CDR3 DNA reads as TGTGCCAGCACCACTAACCCGGGGGAGACCCAGTACTTC.

The CDR3 nucleotides read TGCGCCAGCAGTTCCGGGACAGCCATAGCCAAAAACATTCAGTACTTC. As protein: CASSSGTAIAKNIQYF. The chain has TRBV5-1 and TRBJ2-4; 7 nucleotides agree with TRBD1. The CDR3 extends over 16 amino acids. Unmatched junction bases numbered 8, after V lost 5 bases and J lost 0 bases. CDR1 is SGHRS, CDR2 YFSETQ, per germline.